The following is a T cell receptor beta chain sequence with its context. The conserved final phenylalanine or tryptophan is absent from the CDR3, which likely points to a read error. This specimen belongs to a study of T cells after yellow fever vaccination. This CDR3 has 13 residues. With 3 bases removed from V and 2 bases from J, the gap between germline ends came to 9 bases. The germline V gene encodes CDR1 DFQATT and CDR2 SNEGSKA (reference sequence). TCRdb re-called the 5' RACE reads with MiXCR, one entry per CDR3 protein. The table has 510,000 or so distinct CDR3 sequences, over 15% seen once; the top ten hold roughly an eighth.

The chain carries TRBV20-1 and TRBJ2-3; D gene unclear. The sequencing here drew on PBMCs, taken 15 days after the yellow fever booster vaccination. The receptor comes from a man aged 25 to 40 who received the YFV17D yellow fever vaccine. This CDR3 is CSASKTSTDTQYY. CDR3 DNA sequence: TGCAGTGCTAGTAAGACTTCCACAGATACGCAGTATTAT.